This T cell receptor (beta chain) was recorded in a study of cytomegalovirus exposure and HLA in healthy donors. Study summary: A preliminary data release comprised tens of millions of unique TCRs obtained from HLA-typed donors.

The PCR had 60 Vbeta and 13 Jbeta primers. TCRdb's copy holds only in-frame clones and misses some; the assay was immunoSEQ multiplex PCR. The sample consists of some 90,000 clones, under 80% of them appearing once. The source material was PBMCs. The sequence was obtained from a boy between 10 and 17 years old in good health and CMV-seronegative.

CDR3 in amino acids: CAWSKTGRTEAFF. DNA for the CDR3: TGTGCCTGGAGTAAGACAGGGCGGACTGAAGCTTTCTTT. The chain carries TRBV30 and TRBJ1-1, with 7 nucleotides matching TRBD1. Unmatched junction bases numbered 5, after V lost 2 bases and J lost 5 bases. This CDR3 is built from 13 residues. CDR1 and CDR2 from the germline V gene are GTSNPN and SVGIG (reference sequence). The whole variable domain, filled in from reference TRBV30 and TRBJ1-1, reads SQTIHQWPATLVQPVGSPLSLECTVEGTSNPNLYWYRQAAGRGLQLLFYSVGIGQISSEVPQNLSASRPQDRQFILSSKKLLLSDSGFYLCAWSKTGRTEAFFGQGTRLTVV.